Listed here are 17 T cell receptor beta chains from one sample, sequenced in a study of blood T cell repertoires in COVID-19. Only in-frame clones appear in the TCRdb table, and some are missing; sequencing was by immunoSEQ multiplex PCR. The sample carries 15,000 to 20,000 clones, more than 75% recorded once. Sequenced material: peripheral blood. The receptors here all came from a human donor in a cohort sampled during active COVID-19.

V is TRBV29-1 and J is TRBJ2-5, with no clear D. There are 11 residues in the CDR3. With 4 bases removed from V and 5 bases from J, the gap between germline ends came to 8 bases. Germline-derived CDR1 and CDR2 are SQVTM and ANQGSEA. The CDR3 spells CSVARAETQYF. DNA of the CDR3: TGCAGCGTTGCCCGTGCGGAGACCCAGTACTTC. Drawing the rest from reference TRBV29-1 and TRBJ2-5, the complete variable domain is SAVISQKPSRDICQRGTSLTIQCQVDSQVTMMFWYRQQPGQSLTLIATANQGSEATYESGFVIDKFPISRPNLTFSTLTVSNMSPEDSSIYLCSVARAETQYFGPGTRLLVL.

The V and J genes are TRBV7-9 and TRBJ2-3; 10 nucleotides agree with TRBD2. The CDR3 is made up of 14 amino acids. Germline trimming cut 8 bases from V and 2 bases from J; bases unmatched to any gene: 4. Germline lookup yields CDR1 SEHNR and CDR2 FQNEAQ (reference sequence). In DNA form, the CDR3 reads TGTGCCAGCGGTAGCGGGGGGAACACAGATACGCAGTATTTT. It translates to CASGSGGNTDTQYF.

The CDR3 is CASEGSYEQYF. Written as DNA, the CDR3 is TGTGCCAGCGAGGGCTCCTACGAGCAGTACTTC. The chain has TRBV6-5 and TRBJ2-7; possible D gene TRBD2, 5 bases. Germline CDR1 reads MNHEY; CDR2 reads SVGAGI. This CDR3 contains 11 residues. V was shortened by 8 bases and J by 0 bases, with 5 bases between the two germline ends.

The chain links TRBV9 to TRBJ2-5; possible D gene TRBD1, 6 bases. V was shortened by 0 bases and J by 7 bases, with 13 bases between the two germline ends. CDR3 length equals 14 residues. CDR1 and CDR2 (germline): SGDLS, YYNGEE. CDR3 protein: CASSVDREHRTQYF. In DNA form, the CDR3 reads TGTGCCAGCAGCGTAGACAGGGAGCATAGGACCCAGTACTTC.

The chain couples TRBV5-5 to TRBJ1-4; no reliable D call. V dropped 4 bases and J dropped 3 bases, with 13 bases sitting between them. Per germline, CDR1 SGHKS and CDR2 YYEKEE (reference sequence). The CDR3 has 15 residues. The chain's CDR3 is CASSLLPSANEKLFF. The CDR3 region has the DNA TGTGCCAGCAGCCTGTTGCCGTCGGCTAATGAAAAACTGTTTTTT.

The chain is built from TRBV3-1 (or the pseudogene TRBV3-2) and TRBJ2-1; 10 bases line up with TRBD2. Per the germline V gene, CDR1 is LGHDT and CDR2 is YNNKEL (reference sequence). V lost 0 bases to trimming and J lost 9 bases; unmatched junction nucleotides: 20. The CDR3 loop spans 20 amino acids. For the CDR3, the DNA is TGTGCCAGCAGCCAAGAAGAGCGTAGGTTTGGGCTAGCGGGAGCCAGTGAGCAGTTCTTC. Amino acids: CASSQEERRFGLAGASEQFF.

J is TRBJ1-5 and V is TRBV28; 9 bases match TRBD1. V gave up 11 bases and J gave up 6 bases; unmatched junction bases: 8. The CDR3 runs 13 residues. Germline CDR1 MDHEN, CDR2 SYDVKM. The CDR3 loop is CAGSTGGIQPQHF. The CDR3 DNA reads as TGTGCCGGATCAACAGGGGGCATTCAGCCCCAGCATTTT.

V and J are TRBV5-4 and TRBJ2-1; 7 bases fit TRBD1. CDR1 is SGHNT, CDR2 YYREEE, per germline (reference sequence). The CDR3 runs to 16 residues. Trimming cost V 3 bases and J 5 bases; bases outside gene matches: 11. The CDR3 nucleotides are TGTGCCAGCAGCTCCGTGGACAGGCGCCGTGACAATGAGCAGTTCTTC. This encodes CASSSVDRRRDNEQFF.

The V gene is TRBV6-5, the J gene TRBJ2-2; perhaps TRBD2 as D (6 bases). The CDR3 length is 13 residues. The V end lost 6 bases, the J end lost 4 bases, and 9 bases lay between the germline ends. CDR1 is MNHEY and CDR2 is SVGAGI in the germline V gene. CDR3 protein: CASSGSATGELFF. CDR3 nucleotide sequence: TGTGCCAGCAGCGGGAGTGCCACCGGGGAGCTGTTTTTT.

V usage is TRBV5-1 and J usage is TRBJ1-2; 10 bases match TRBD1. V lost 4 bases to trimming and J lost 1 base; unmatched junction nucleotides: 13. CDR1 and CDR2 from the germline V gene are SGHRS and YFSETQ. This CDR3 is 18 amino acids long. The CDR3 sequence: CASSPGMTGGAGNYGYTF. The CDR3 coding sequence is TGCGCCAGCAGCCCTGGTATGACAGGGGGCGCGGGTAACTATGGCTACACCTTC.

With regard to this clone: A read error may produce the germline difference seen at one junction end. The genes are TRBV19 and TRBJ2-3; D is possibly TRBD1 (5 bases). Germline CDR1 reads LNHDA; CDR2 reads SQIVND (reference sequence). CDR3 size: 14 residues. CDR3 nucleotide sequence: TGTGTCAGTAGTATCAGGGCGGACACAGATACGCAGTATTTT. This gives the protein CVSSIRADTDTQYF.

This chain uses TRBV29-1 with TRBJ2-1, with 10 positions matching TRBD2. V trimming: 5 bases; J trimming: 6 bases; junction bases outside the gene matches: 7. The CDR3 length is 14 residues. Germline-derived CDR1 and CDR2 are SQVTM and ANQGSEA. CDR3 nucleotide sequence: TGCAGCGTTCGTCTAGCGGGAGTTGCCAATGAGCAGTTCTTC. Amino acids: CSVRLAGVANEQFF.

V usage is TRBV27 and J usage is TRBJ1-2; weak D call: TRBD1 (5 bases). V was cut by 3 bases and J by 3 bases, with 20 bases left in between. The germline CDR1 and CDR2 sequences are MNHEY and SMNVEV (reference sequence). The CDR3 contains 17 residues. CDR3 loop: CASSLQGSYITDYGYTF. CDR3 nucleotides: TGTGCCAGCAGTTTGCAGGGTTCCTATATCACTGACTATGGCTACACCTTC.

The rearrangement uses TRBV27 and TRBJ1-1; D is uncertain. V was shortened by 8 bases and J by 5 bases, with 18 bases between the two germline ends. This CDR3 spans 14 amino acids. CDR1 is MNHEY, CDR2 SMNVEV, per germline (reference sequence). The CDR3 region is CASRTGVRRTEAFF. The CDR3, as DNA: TGTGCCAGCCGCACCGGGGTTAGGAGGACTGAAGCTTTCTTT.

The genes are TRBV5-1 and TRBJ2-5; 9 bases match TRBD2. This CDR3 is 16 amino acids long. Germline V gene sequence: CDR1 SGHRS, CDR2 YFSETQ. Unmatched junction bases numbered 5, after V lost 2 bases and J lost 0 bases. CDR3: CASSFRLAGNQETQYF. In DNA form, the CDR3 reads TGCGCCAGCAGCTTCCGTCTAGCGGGGAACCAAGAGACCCAGTACTTC.

The count of this clone is one. The chain has TRBV25-1 and TRBJ1-1, with D unresolved. V lost 0 bases, J lost 5 bases, and 7 bases lay in between. Germline assignment: CDR1 MGHDK and CDR2 SYGVNS. There are 13 residues in the CDR3. The CDR3 is CASSEYTTTEAFF. The CDR3 region has the DNA TGTGCCAGCAGTGAATATACAACGACTGAAGCTTTCTTT.

The rearrangement links TRBV3-1 (or the pseudogene TRBV3-2) to TRBJ1-4; 7 nucleotides agree with TRBD1. Germline lookup yields CDR1 LGHDT and CDR2 YNNKEL (reference sequence). This CDR3 is 14 amino acids long. V trimming: 4 bases; J trimming: 4 bases; junction bases outside the gene matches: 3. CDR3 DNA: TGTGCCAGCAGCCGCAGGGGGATTAATGAAAAACTGTTTTTT. Translation gives CASSRRGINEKLFF.